This T cell receptor (beta chain) was obtained from a study of shared clonotypes between healthy human individuals. Study details: Samples came from two female and a few male donors aged 18 to 49. General study findings and limits: The authors expected sequencing depth to affect clonotype sharing among donors.

This CDR3 comprises 12 residues. Germline V gene lookup returns CDR1 SNHLY and CDR2 FYNNEI. Trimming removed 4 bases at V and 4 bases at J, with 8 bases between. With regard to this clone: The antigen remains unidentified.

The study ran the assay at deep level. Sequencing was performed with immunoSEQ multiplex PCR; in TCRdb, only in-frame clones are kept and a portion is missing. The table has about 2.4 million clones, over 85% seen once; the top ten hold approximately 0.37%. Sequencing was performed on naive CD4+ T cells from PBMCs. Subset of the sample: CD45RA+ positively selected. This sequence joins TRBV2 and TRBJ2-7; D could derive from TRBD1 or TRBD2 (6 bases each). The source is a man aged 18 to 29 in good health. Some clones in this sample may be carry-over from other donors' samples. The CDR3 reads CASSGGGYEQYF. The DNA for the CDR3 is TGTGCCAGCAGTGGAGGGGGGTACGAGCAGTACTTC. Based on the CDR3 plus reference TRBV2 and TRBJ2-7, the full variable domain is EPEVTQTPSHQVTQMGQEVILRCVPISNHLYFYWYRQILGQKVEFLVSFYNNEISEKSEIFDDQFSVERPDGSNFTLKIRSTKLEDSAMYFCASSGGGYEQYFGPGTRLTVT.